The sample holds a few counts of the clone carrying this TCR beta chain. Assay used: immunoSEQ multiplex PCR; TCRdb lists only in-frame clones, some missing. The data contain about a million clones, approximately 80% of them seen just once; the ten biggest clones take up 0.89%. This specimen belongs to a study of shared clonotypes between healthy human individuals. Looked up from germline, CDR1 is ENHRY and CDR2 is SYGVKD. The CDR3 has 13 amino acids. Between the trimmed V and J ends, which lost 6 bases and 4 bases, there was a span of 12 bases. Material for sequencing was memory CD4+ T cells from PBMCs. As for subset: CD45RA-negative fraction. The V call is TRBV10-3, the J call TRBJ1-1; no clear D. This receptor was identified in a man younger than 35 in good health. Some clones in this sample may be carry-over from other donors' samples. CDR3 sequence (DNA): TGTGCCATCAGGTTGGATCCTAGCACTGAAGCTTTCTTT. Translation gives CAIRLDPSTEAFF.